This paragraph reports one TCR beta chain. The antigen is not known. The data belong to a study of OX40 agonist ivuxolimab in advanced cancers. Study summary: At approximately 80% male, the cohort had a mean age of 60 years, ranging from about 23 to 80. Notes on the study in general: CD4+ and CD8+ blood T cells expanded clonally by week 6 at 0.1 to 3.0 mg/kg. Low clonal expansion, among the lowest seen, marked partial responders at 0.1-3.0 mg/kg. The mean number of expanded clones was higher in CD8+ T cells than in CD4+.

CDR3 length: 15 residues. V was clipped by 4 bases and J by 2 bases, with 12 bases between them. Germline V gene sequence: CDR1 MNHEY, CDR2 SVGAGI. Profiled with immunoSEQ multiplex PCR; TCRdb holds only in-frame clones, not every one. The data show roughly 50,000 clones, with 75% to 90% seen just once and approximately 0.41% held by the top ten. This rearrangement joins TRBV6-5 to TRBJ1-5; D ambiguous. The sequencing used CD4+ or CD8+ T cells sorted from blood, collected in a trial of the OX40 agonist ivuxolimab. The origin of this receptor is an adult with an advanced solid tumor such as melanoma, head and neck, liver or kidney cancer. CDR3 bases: TGTGCCAGCAGTTCCGGAAGTGGGGGCAATCAGCCCCAGCATTTT. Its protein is CASSSGSGGNQPQHF.